The sequence of this T cell receptor (beta chain) was determined in a study of shared T cell receptors in the human thymus. Sequencing was performed with immunoSEQ multiplex PCR; in TCRdb, only in-frame clones are kept and a portion is missing. The table lists about 730,000 clones, approximately 85% of them singletons. V lost 2 bases to trimming and J lost 1 base; unmatched junction nucleotides: 13. The length of the CDR3 is 20 residues. CDR1 is SGHTS, CDR2 YDEGEE, per germline. The same specimen was also included in a second study, on human thymus T cells. As reported in that work: Related research has reported that thymic repertoires overlap highly among unrelated individuals.

Sequencing was carried out using thymocytes. This chain joins TRBV5-8 and TRBJ2-6, with 9 bases that match TRBD1. The receptor comes from a girl under three years old with a congenital heart defect. The CDR3 reads CASSFSLMTGGKSGANVLTF. CDR3 DNA: TGTGCCAGCAGCTTTAGCCTAATGACAGGGGGAAAATCTGGGGCCAACGTCCTGACTTTC.